Shown below are 9 T cell receptor beta chains from a single sample sequenced in a study of vaccination effects on CD4 cells after COVID-19. When less than 11 days of culture had elapsed, CD4+ T cells were isolated. What these receptors recognize is not known. Produced via immunoSEQ multiplex PCR; TCRdb's table is partial and in-frame only. In the table there are about 47,000 clones, about 80% of which are singletons. This material consisted of CD4+ T cells from PBMCs cultured without peptide, taken before COVID-19 vaccination. The receptors stem from a human donor who had a prior SARS-CoV-2 infection.

The V gene is TRBV11-2, the J gene TRBJ2-2, with D unresolved. The CDR3 has 16 amino acids. CDR1 is SGHAT, CDR2 FQNNGV, per germline. The germline V and J ends were trimmed by 2 bases and 4 bases, with 14 bases remaining between them. CDR3 DNA sequence: TGTGCCAGCAGCTTAAGACCGAAGGTCGGCACCGGGGAGCTGTTTTTT. This translates into CASSLRPKVGTGELFF.

This chain joins TRBV27 and TRBJ2-1; 11 bases align to TRBD2. This CDR3 contains 17 residues. In germline, CDR1 is MNHEY, CDR2 SMNVEV (reference sequence). With 7 bases clipped from V and 0 bases from J, the junction kept 8 bases outside the gene matches. This chain's CDR3 is CASNVRLAGSSYNEQFF. CDR3 sequence (DNA): TGTGCCAGCAACGTCCGACTAGCGGGAAGCTCCTACAATGAGCAGTTCTTC.

V and J are TRBV7-9 and TRBJ1-2; 10 nucleotides match TRBD1. V gave up 5 bases and J gave up 7 bases; unmatched junction bases: 10. Germline CDR1 reads SEHNR; CDR2 reads FQNEAQ (reference sequence). This CDR3 comprises 15 residues. In DNA, the CDR3 is TGTGCCAGCAGCCGAGGTCGACAGGGGGCCAGTGGCTACACCTTC. It encodes CASSRGRQGASGYTF. Drawing the rest from reference TRBV7-9 and TRBJ1-2, the complete variable domain is DTGVSQNPRHKITKRGQNVTFRCDPISEHNRLYWYRQTLGQGPEFLTYFQNEAQLEKSRLLSDRFSAERPKGSFSTLEIQRTEQGDSAMYLCASSRGRQGASGYTFGSGTRLTVV.

This clone appeared once. V usage is TRBV5-6 and J usage is TRBJ1-2; D possibly corresponds to TRBD1 (5 bases). The CDR3 extends over 18 amino acids. Germline V lookup: CDR1 SGHDT, CDR2 YYEEEE. With 0 bases removed from V and 0 bases from J, the gap between germline ends came to 18 bases. The CDR3 reads CASSLGVERDSPNYGYTF. The CDR3 DNA reads TGTGCCAGCAGCTTGGGCGTGGAAAGGGACTCTCCTAACTATGGCTACACCTTC.

J is TRBJ2-3 and V is TRBV9; perhaps TRBD2 as D (6 bases). The CDR3 is made up of 18 amino acids. Germline V gene sequence: CDR1 SGDLS, CDR2 YYNGEE. V lost 0 bases and J 0 bases, leaving 17 bases between the germline ends. The CDR3 sequence: CASSVGLAWRESTDTQYF. DNA for the CDR3: TGTGCCAGCAGCGTAGGGTTGGCTTGGAGGGAAAGCACAGATACGCAGTATTTT.

This clone was observed a handful of times. This chain links TRBV7-2 with TRBJ1-6; weak D call: TRBD1 (6 bases). This CDR3 contains 14 residues. Germline lookup yields CDR1 SGHTA and CDR2 FQGNSA. V lost 6 bases and J lost 7, with 13 bases in between. This CDR3 reads CASRKDRNNSPLHF. CDR3 in DNA: TGTGCCAGCAGAAAAGACAGGAACAATTCACCCCTCCACTTT.

The chain couples TRBV7-2 to TRBJ2-6, with TRBD1 matching over 12 bases. V lost 6 bases to trimming and J lost 0 bases; unmatched junction nucleotides: 6. The CDR3 sequence is 18 residues long. Germline-derived CDR1 and CDR2 are SGHTA and FQGNSA. The CDR3 sequence is CASRGQGAYTSGANVLTF. The CDR3 nucleotides are TGTGCCAGCAGGGGACAGGGGGCATATACCTCTGGGGCCAACGTCCTGACTTTC.

This clone was counted a single time. The chain employs TRBV3-1 (or the pseudogene TRBV3-2) and TRBJ1-3; D remains ambiguous. The germline CDR1 and CDR2 sequences are LGHDT and YNNKEL (reference sequence). The V and J ends lost 4 bases and 1 base respectively, with 8 bases between them. The CDR3 covers 14 residues. DNA for the CDR3: TGTGCCAGCAGCCCGAGGGAGTCTGGAAACACCATATATTTT. It specifies CASSPRESGNTIYF.

J is TRBJ1-2 and V is TRBV12-3 or TRBV12-4; 7 bases match TRBD1. This CDR3 contains 13 residues. V gave up 4 bases and J gave up 4 bases; unmatched junction bases: 3. CDR3 protein: CASSSTGIYGYTF. The CDR3 DNA is TGTGCCAGCAGTTCGACAGGGATCTATGGCTACACCTTC.